What follows is one TCR beta chain and its context. Its antigen is not identified. The sample holds other DNA sequences that translate to the same CDR3. The data were taken from a study of OX40 agonist ivuxolimab in advanced cancers. Study context: Patients were given ivuxolimab, an antibody that agonizes OX40 (CD134). Those treated in dose escalation had hepatocellular carcinoma, melanoma, renal cell cancer or head and neck cancer. General observations from the study: Partial responders dosed at 0.1-3.0 mg/kg displayed clonal expansion ranking among the lowest.

Collection of blood occurred at baseline, at cycle 4 day 1, and at cycle 7 day 1. Here immunoSEQ multiplex PCR was the method, and the copy in TCRdb shows in-frame clones only, minus some. Here the sample spans around 46,000 clones, 75% to 90% being singletons. The clonotype comes from an adult with an advanced solid tumor such as melanoma, head and neck, liver or kidney cancer. The material was CD4+ or CD8+ T cells sorted from blood, obtained in a trial of the OX40 agonist ivuxolimab.

The DNA of the CDR3 is TGTGCCAGCAGTGAAGGGACAGGGAGGGAGACCCAGTACTTC. It translates to CASSEGTGRETQYF. The genes are TRBV28 and TRBJ2-5; TRBD1 matches 9 bases. CDR3 length equals 14 residues. Germline CDR1 and CDR2: MDHEN and SYDVKM. V was pared by 5 bases and J by 5 bases, with 6 bases of the junction left unmatched.